This T cell receptor beta chain was retrieved from a study of shared clonotypes between healthy human individuals. Across the whole study: Ranging from 18 to 49 in age, donors were a couple of women and three men. Overall study findings and caveats: Memory subsets generally showed lower estimated richness than naive subsets.

Per the original data handling: Junction-only sequences without quality scores came from ImmunoSEQ, so filtering differed. Assay: immunoSEQ multiplex PCR; the TCRdb copy retains only in-frame clones and omits some. Clonal size and the V and J genes are those of that table, whereas D and trimming came from the DNA. Of 100,000 to 120,000 clones listed, around 71% are singletons. A word on this clone: As yet, its antigen is unknown.

CD45RO+ cells joined CCR7-negative CD45RA+ TemRA cells to form CD8 memory. The material sequenced was memory CD8+ T cells sorted from blood. Subset meaning: CD45RO+ cells pooled with CCR7-negative TemRA cells. This clonotype originated in a woman in her twenties or thirties in good health.

The CDR3 DNA is TGTGCCAGCAGATCCCTACTAGCAACTAATGAAAAACTGTTTTTT. It translates to CASRSLLATNEKLFF. This chain links TRBV6-5 with TRBJ1-4; D is unclear. V lost 6 bases to trimming and J lost 0 bases, with 11 bases between them. There are 15 residues in the CDR3. The germline gives CDR1 MNHEY, CDR2 SVGAGI.